The next 10 T cell receptor beta chains were all read from a single sample in a study of cytomegalovirus exposure and HLA in healthy donors. PCR amplification relied on 60 Vbeta primers (plus 13 Jbeta primers). Assay: immunoSEQ multiplex PCR; the TCRdb copy retains only in-frame clones and omits some. The profile shows roughly 120,000 clones, 63% of them singletons. Sequencing was performed on PBMCs. These receptors were obtained from a middle-aged man in good health and CMV-seropositive.

The chain uses TRBV9 and TRBJ1-2; TRBD1 matches 7 bases. Germline loops: CDR1 SGDLS, CDR2 YYNGEE. CDR3 length equals 16 residues. V was pared by 0 bases and J by 1 base, with 6 bases of the junction left unmatched. The CDR3 protein is CASSVASGQFNYGYTF. CDR3 DNA sequence: TGTGCCAGCAGCGTAGCTTCGGGACAGTTTAACTATGGCTACACCTTC.

This chain links TRBV6-4 with TRBJ2-1; 9 bases map to TRBD2. This CDR3 is built from 16 residues. V shed 3 bases and J 3 bases; nucleotides not matched to a gene: 6. The germline CDR1 and CDR2 sequences are MRHNA and SNTAGT. The CDR3 loop is CASSEVAGDYYNEQFF. The CDR3 DNA sequence: TGTGCCAGCAGTGAGGTAGCGGGAGACTACTACAATGAGCAGTTCTTC.

This clone appeared a few times. The chain links TRBV5-1 to TRBJ1-3, with a weak D call TRBD1 (6 bases). CDR1 and CDR2 from the germline V gene are SGHRS and YFSETQ. V gave up 4 bases and J gave up 3 bases, with 11 bases separating them. This CDR3 has 14 residues. CDR3 in amino acids: CASSPQGSGNTIYF. The DNA for the CDR3 is TGCGCCAGCAGCCCCCAGGGGAGTGGAAACACCATATATTTT.

V usage is TRBV28 and J usage is TRBJ1-4; TRBD1 matches 7 bases. The junction had 7 bases not matched to a gene; V was cut back by 4 bases and J by 5 bases. Germline V gene data show CDR1 as MDHEN and CDR2 as SYDVKM. This CDR3 comprises 15 residues. In DNA form, the CDR3 reads TGTGCCAGCAGTTCCCCGGACAGGTTGAATGAAAAACTGTTTTTT. It encodes CASSSPDRLNEKLFF.

The chain is built from TRBV15 and TRBJ2-7, with D possibly TRBD2 on 6 matching bases. CDR1 LNHNV and CDR2 YYDKDF come from the germline V gene (reference sequence). V lost 4 bases, J lost 1 base, and 14 bases lay in between. The length of the CDR3 is 15 residues. This chain's CDR3 is CATSIPSAGSYEQYF. In DNA form, the CDR3 reads TGTGCCACCAGCATCCCATCTGCGGGGTCCTACGAGCAGTACTTC.

The J gene is TRBJ2-7, the V gene TRBV5-4, with D unclear. Trimming stripped 6 bases from V and 2 bases from J, with 9 bases between. The CDR3 totals 12 residues. From germline, CDR1 is SGHNT and CDR2 YYREEE (reference sequence). CDR3 region: CASMRETYEQYF. The CDR3 region has the DNA TGTGCCAGCATGCGAGAAACCTACGAGCAGTACTTC.

The V and J genes are TRBV15 and TRBJ2-7, with D hard to call. Trimming took off 0 bases at V and 2 bases at J, with 5 bases between the two ends. This CDR3 is built from 13 residues. Germline loops: CDR1 LNHNV, CDR2 YYDKDF (reference sequence). The chain's CDR3 is CATSRDLAYEQYF. The CDR3 region has the DNA TGTGCCACCAGCAGAGATCTAGCCTACGAGCAGTACTTC.

The chain recombines TRBV6-1 with TRBJ2-1; TRBD2 matches at 9 bases. Germline CDR1 MNHNS, CDR2 SASEGT. After removal of 3 bases from V and 8 bases from J, the junction contained 11 bases not matched to a gene. The CDR3 has 16 residues. In nucleotides, the CDR3 is TGTGCCAGCAGTGAGGCTCCGGGGACTAGCTGGGATGAGCAGTTCTTC. This translates into CASSEAPGTSWDEQFF.

The genes are TRBV6-1 and TRBJ1-2; a possible D gene is TRBD1 (5 bases). The CDR3 runs to 14 residues. Germline V gene data show CDR1 as MNHNS and CDR2 as SASEGT. V gave up 2 bases and J gave up 3 bases, with 10 bases separating them. DNA of the CDR3: TGTGCCAGCAGTGAAAGGGGCAACGACTATGGCTACACCTTC. Amino acids: CASSERGNDYGYTF.

The rearrangement links TRBV7-3 to TRBJ2-7, with 9 bases aligning to TRBD1. CDR1 SGHTA and CDR2 FQGTGA come from the germline V gene. The junction had 4 bases not matched to a gene; V was cut back by 5 bases and J by 5 bases. The CDR3 consists of 13 residues. The CDR3 sequence: CASSRTGANEQYF. For the CDR3, the DNA is TGTGCCAGCAGCAGGACAGGGGCAAACGAGCAGTACTTC.